The entry that follows covers one T cell receptor beta chain sequence. Assay: immunoSEQ multiplex PCR; the TCRdb copy retains only in-frame clones and omits some. Of roughly 81,000 clones listed, 80% to 90% were seen once; the top ten hold roughly 11%. The data were taken from a study of control samples from healthy donors and cancer patients. This TCR derives from a man in his fifties or sixties with head and neck cancer. Sequenced material: PBMCs.

The CDR3: CASSKQGAGLSEQYF. The CDR3 nucleotides read TGTGCCAGCAGCAAACAGGGGGCAGGGCTCAGCGAGCAGTACTTC. The genes are TRBV11-3 and TRBJ2-7; 9 bases are shared with TRBD1. Germline lookup yields CDR1 SGHNT and CDR2 YENEEA. V was pared by 5 bases and J by 6 bases, with 11 bases of the junction left unmatched. The CDR3 runs 15 residues.